This T cell receptor (beta chain) was observed in a study of blood T cell repertoires in COVID-19. Germline CDR1 reads MNHEY; CDR2 reads SMNVEV (reference sequence). J was trimmed by 1 base and V by 4 bases; bases with no gene match: 5. The CDR3 sequence is 15 residues long. This table comes from immunoSEQ multiplex PCR, and its TCRdb copy is limited to in-frame clones, with some not included. The repertoire consists of fewer than 200,000 clones, with more than 80% occurring once and the leading ten covering roughly 8%. The sample taken for sequencing was peripheral blood. The TCR comes from a woman in her sixties with acute or convalescent COVID-19. The rearrangement links TRBV27 to TRBJ1-2, with TRBD1 identical over 8 bases. The DNA of the CDR3 is TGTGCCAGCAGTTCCCAGGGGGCGGTTAACTATGGCTACACCTTC. Protein: CASSSQGAVNYGYTF.